This T cell receptor (beta chain) was identified in a study of response to subunit inactivated influenza vaccine. One entry per CDR3 protein, called by TCRdb with MiXCR from the RT-PCR reads. There are hundreds of thousands of distinct CDR3 sequences in the sample; about 15% occur only once, and less than 7% lies in the top ten. The CDR3 runs 15 residues. Trimming removed 8 bases from V and 0 bases from J; junction bases left unmatched: 9. The chain recombines TRBV12-3 or TRBV12-4 with TRBJ2-7; 8 nucleotides align to TRBD1. The receptor was isolated from a middle-aged man who received an inactivated influenza vaccine. The sequences come from PBMCs from blood, collected 14 to 15 days before vaccination. CDR3 residues: CASPLPGQGSYEQYF. The CDR3 region has the DNA TGTGCCAGCCCTCTCCCCGGACAGGGCTCCTACGAGCAGTACTTC.